These T cell receptor beta chains were read from a single sample in a study of T cell changes during pregnancy in multiple sclerosis. The assay was immunoSEQ multiplex PCR, and TCRdb's table has in-frame clones only and misses some. The sample shows 35,000 to 55,000 clones, about 93% of them seen only once. The sample was CD4+ T cells from peripheral blood mononuclear cells, taken before pregnancy. The origin of the receptors is a female donor with multiple sclerosis, enrolled in a pregnancy study. The CDR3 runs from the conserved cysteine through the conserved F or W. The D gene is left open where the match is weak. Clone size is shown for a subset of rows, as once, few, many or a class of expanded clone.

d_gene,abundance,j_gene,v_gene,CDR3aa,CDR3nt
TRBD2,-,TRBJ2-3,TRBV4-3,CASSQLAVGTDTQYF,TGCGCCAGCAGCCAACTAGCGGTGGGCACAGATACGCAGTATTTT
TRBD2,-,TRBJ2-2,TRBV7-8,CASRDKAGGTGELFF,TGTGCCAGCAGGGACAAAGCGGGAGGGACCGGGGAGCTGTTTTTT
TRBD1,-,TRBJ1-6,TRBV4-1,CASSIGQGVDNSPLHF,TGCGCCAGCAGCATCGGACAGGGAGTAGATAATTCACCCCTCCACTTT
-,-,TRBJ2-5,TRBV6-1,CASSEGQLETQYF,TGTGCCAGCAGTGAAGGACAACTTGAGACCCAGTACTTC
-,-,TRBJ2-3,TRBV5-1,CASSAAGSSTDTQYF,TGCGCCAGCAGCGCCGCAGGGTCTAGCACAGATACGCAGTATTTT
-,-,TRBJ1-4,TRBV7-9,CASSLGNSPNEKLFF,TGTGCCAGCAGCTTAGGGAACAGCCCTAATGAAAAACTGTTTTTT
-,once,TRBJ2-7,TRBV5-1,CASSLEGPGDSYEQYF,TGCGCCAGCAGCTTGGAGGGCCCAGGGGACTCCTACGAGCAGTACTTC
-,-,TRBJ1-6,TRBV7-2,CASSPYRESPLHF,TGTGCCAGCAGCCCCTACAGGGAGTCACCCCTCCACTTT
-,-,TRBJ1-5,TRBV7-2,CASSYSVLSNQPQHF,TGTGCCAGCAGCTACTCCGTCCTTAGCAATCAGCCCCAGCATTTT
-,-,TRBJ2-7,TRBV9,CASSVDSGFYEQYF,TGTGCCAGCAGCGTTGATTCAGGGTTCTACGAGCAGTACTTC
TRBD2,-,TRBJ2-1,TRBV15,CATSRDKFSGGGNNEQFF,TGTGCCACCAGCAGAGATAAGTTTAGCGGGGGGGGGAACAATGAGCAGTTCTTC
TRBD2,-,TRBJ2-1,TRBV13,CASKTSGGGTYNEQFF,TGTGCCAGCAAGACTAGCGGGGGGGGGACTTACAATGAGCAGTTCTTC
TRBD2,once,TRBJ2-5,TRBV2,CASSETSGGETQYF,TGTGCCAGCAGTGAGACTAGCGGGGGTGAGACCCAGTACTTC
-,-,TRBJ2-7,TRBV9,CASTDSGGGHSYEQYF,TGTGCCAGCACGGACTCGGGCGGGGGCCACTCCTACGAGCAGTACTTC
TRBD2,few,TRBJ2-7,TRBV27,CASSLYSGGGVTEQYF,TGTGCCAGCAGTTTGTATTCGGGAGGTGGTGTTACGGAGCAGTACTTC
-,once,TRBJ2-2,TRBV4-2,CASSQEVTGSGELFF,TGTGCCAGCAGCCAAGAGGTGACAGGTTCCGGGGAGCTGTTTTTT
-,-,TRBJ2-1,TRBV5-1,CASSLASAYNEQFF,TGCGCCAGCAGCTTGGCGTCAGCCTACAATGAGCAGTTCTTC
-,-,TRBJ2-6,TRBV28,CASSYSRGGANVLTF,TGTGCCAGCAGTTATAGCCGCGGAGGGGCCAACGTCCTGACTTTC
TRBD1,-,TRBJ1-4,TRBV2,CASSGKGQRNEKLFF,TGTGCCAGCAGTGGGAAGGGACAGAGGAATGAAAAACTGTTTTTT
-,-,TRBJ1-5,TRBV25-1,CASSATGGTGNQPQHF,TGTGCCAGCAGTGCTACCGGCGGGACGGGAAATCAGCCCCAGCATTTT
-,-,TRBJ2-1,TRBV7-8,CASSLDYYNEQFF,TGTGCCAGCAGCTTAGACTATTACAATGAGCAGTTCTTC
-,-,TRBJ2-7,TRBV2,CASRTGLEQYF,TGTGCCAGCAGGACGGGGTTAGAGCAGTACTTC
TRBD1,-,TRBJ1-2,TRBV2,CASRSTGKNYGYTF,TGTGCCAGCAGATCGACAGGGAAAAACTATGGCTACACCTTC
TRBD2,-,TRBJ2-7,TRBV5-1,CASGGLAGAYEQYF,TGCGCCAGCGGGGGATTAGCGGGGGCCTACGAGCAGTACTTC
-,once,TRBJ1-1,TRBV5-4,CASSLGGLRQNTEAFF,TGTGCCAGCAGCTTGGGGGGCTTAAGGCAGAACACTGAAGCTTTCTTT
-,-,TRBJ2-1,TRBV27,CASRGKGRALYNEQFF,TGTGCCAGCCGAGGAAAGGGCAGGGCCCTCTACAATGAGCAGTTCTTC
TRBD1,-,TRBJ2-2,TRBV5-1,CASKSQGINTGELFF,TGCGCCAGCAAGTCACAGGGGATTAACACCGGGGAGCTGTTTTTT
TRBD2,-,TRBJ2-3,TRBV5-4,CASTLGGGTDTQYF,TGTGCCAGTACCTTGGGGGGGGGCACAGATACGCAGTATTTT
-,-,TRBJ2-1,TRBV25-1,CASSEWGDEQFF,TGTGCCAGCAGTGAATGGGGGGATGAGCAGTTCTTC
TRBD2,-,TRBJ2-1,TRBV5-4,CASRTGTSGGVSYNEQFF,TGTGCCAGCAGAACCGGGACTAGCGGGGGGGTTTCCTACAATGAGCAGTTCTTC
-,-,TRBJ1-3,TRBV10-3,CAIRRGSSGNTIYF,TGTGCCATCAGGAGGGGGAGCTCTGGAAACACCATATATTTT
-,-,TRBJ2-1,TRBV2,CASSIEPVEQFF,TGTGCCAGCAGCATAGAGCCGGTTGAGCAGTTCTTC
TRBD2,-,TRBJ2-7,TRBV5-1,CASSLRGDDYEQYF,TGCGCCAGCAGCCTACGGGGGGATGACTACGAGCAGTACTTC
-,once,TRBJ1-3,TRBV7-6,CASSLFGLQPLPSGNTIYF,TGTGCCAGCAGCTTATTTGGACTACAGCCTCTCCCCTCTGGAAACACCATATATTTT
-,few,TRBJ1-5,TRBV19,CASSSIVAGSHQPQHF,TGTGCCAGTAGCTCCATTGTAGCAGGGTCACATCAGCCCCAGCATTTT
TRBD2,-,TRBJ2-1,TRBV12-5,CASGLDSGGPRNEQFF,TGTGCTAGTGGTTTGGATAGCGGGGGGCCAAGGAATGAGCAGTTCTTC
-,-,TRBJ2-2,TRBV9,CASSVGLERAGELFF,TGTGCCAGCAGCGTAGGTTTAGAGCGAGCCGGGGAGCTGTTTTTT
TRBD1,once,TRBJ1-1,TRBV6-1,CASSNWGTGHTEAFF,TGTGCCAGCAGTAATTGGGGGACAGGTCACACTGAAGCTTTCTTT
-,once,TRBJ2-5,TRBV7-8,CASSLAPGLSRETQYF,TGTGCCAGCAGCTTAGCTCCCGGGTTGTCGAGGGAGACCCAGTACTTC
-,-,TRBJ2-3,TRBV9,CASSVDTASTDTQYF,TGTGCCAGCAGCGTAGACACAGCTAGCACAGATACGCAGTATTTT
TRBD2,few,TRBJ2-3,TRBV30,CAWFKGRELDTQYF,TGTGCCTGGTTTAAAGGGCGGGAGTTGGATACGCAGTATTTT
TRBD1,-,TRBJ1-2,TRBV2,CASSPRGLYGYTF,TGTGCCAGCAGCCCGAGGGGGCTCTATGGCTACACCTTC
TRBD1,once,TRBJ2-2,TRBV7-8,CASSSHRGVTGELFF,TGTGCCAGCAGTTCTCACAGGGGGGTCACCGGGGAGCTGTTTTTT
-,once,TRBJ1-2,TRBV7-9,CASSLGTAGNRYGYTF,TGTGCCAGCAGCTTAGGAACAGCAGGGAACCGCTATGGCTACACCTTC
TRBD1,-,TRBJ2-5,TRBV5-4,CASSLAGTGSQETQYF,TGTGCCAGCAGCTTGGCAGGGACAGGGTCGCAAGAGACCCAGTACTTC
TRBD2,-,TRBJ2-7,TRBV4-1,CASSQRSTGGLNYEQYF,TGCGCCAGCAGCCAAAGGTCGACGGGGGGACTCAACTACGAGCAGTACTTC
TRBD1,-,TRBJ1-1,TRBV4-1,CASSQAWQARGTNTEAFF,TGCGCCAGCAGCCAAGCGTGGCAGGCCAGGGGGACGAACACTGAAGCTTTCTTT
TRBD1,-,TRBJ1-4,TRBV15,CATSGQGGDEKLFF,TGTGCCACCAGTGGTCAGGGGGGCGATGAAAAACTGTTTTTT